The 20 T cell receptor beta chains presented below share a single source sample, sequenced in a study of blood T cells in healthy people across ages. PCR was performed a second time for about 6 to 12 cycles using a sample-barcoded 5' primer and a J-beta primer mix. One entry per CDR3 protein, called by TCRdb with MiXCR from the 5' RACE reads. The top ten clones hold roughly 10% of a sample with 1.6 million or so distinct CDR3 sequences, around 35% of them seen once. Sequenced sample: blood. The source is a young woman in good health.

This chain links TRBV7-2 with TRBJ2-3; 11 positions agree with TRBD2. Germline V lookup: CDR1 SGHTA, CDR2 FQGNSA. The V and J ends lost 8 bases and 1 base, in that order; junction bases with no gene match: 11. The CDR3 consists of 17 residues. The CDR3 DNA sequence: TGTGCCAGCGCCTCGGGGCTAGCGGGGGGACGCACAGATACGCAGTATTTT. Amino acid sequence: CASASGLAGGRTDTQYF.

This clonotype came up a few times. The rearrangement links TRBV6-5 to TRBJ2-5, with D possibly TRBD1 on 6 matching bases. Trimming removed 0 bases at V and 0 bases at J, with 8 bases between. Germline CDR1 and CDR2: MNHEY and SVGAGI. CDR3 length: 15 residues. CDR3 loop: CASSYSGTNQETQYF. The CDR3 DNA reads TGTGCCAGCAGTTACTCCGGGACAAACCAAGAGACCCAGTACTTC.

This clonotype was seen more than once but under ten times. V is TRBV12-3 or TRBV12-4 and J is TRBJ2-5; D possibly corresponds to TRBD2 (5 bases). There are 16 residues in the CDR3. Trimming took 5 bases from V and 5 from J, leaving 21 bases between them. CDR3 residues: CASSARPGSRGETQYF. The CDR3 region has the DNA TGTGCCAGCAGTGCCCGTCCGGGGTCCAGAGGGGAGACCCAGTACTTC.

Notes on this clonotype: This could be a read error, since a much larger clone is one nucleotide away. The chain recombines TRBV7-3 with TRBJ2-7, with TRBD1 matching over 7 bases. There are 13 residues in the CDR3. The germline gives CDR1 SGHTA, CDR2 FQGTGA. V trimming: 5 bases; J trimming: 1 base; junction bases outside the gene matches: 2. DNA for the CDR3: TGTGCCAGCAGCGGGGGACAGTCCTACGAGCAGTACTTC. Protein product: CASSGGQSYEQYF.

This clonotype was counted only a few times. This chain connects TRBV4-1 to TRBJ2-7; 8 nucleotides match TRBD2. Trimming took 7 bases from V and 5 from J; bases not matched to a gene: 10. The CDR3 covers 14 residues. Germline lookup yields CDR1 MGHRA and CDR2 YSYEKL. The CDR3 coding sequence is TGCGCCAGCAACCTAAGGACTAGCACCCACGAGCAGTACTTC. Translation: CASNLRTSTHEQYF.

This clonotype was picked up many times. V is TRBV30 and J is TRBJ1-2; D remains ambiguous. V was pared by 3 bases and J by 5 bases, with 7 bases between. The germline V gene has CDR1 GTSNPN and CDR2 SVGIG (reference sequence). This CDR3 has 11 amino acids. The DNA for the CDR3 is TGTGCCTGGAGGGCTGATTATGGCTACACCTTC. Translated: CAWRADYGYTF. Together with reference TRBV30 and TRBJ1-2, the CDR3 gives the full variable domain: SQTIHQWPATLVQPVGSPLSLECTVEGTSNPNLYWYRQAAGRGLQLLFYSVGIGQISSEVPQNLSASRPQDRQFILSSKKLLLSDSGFYLCAWRADYGYTFGSGTRLTVV.

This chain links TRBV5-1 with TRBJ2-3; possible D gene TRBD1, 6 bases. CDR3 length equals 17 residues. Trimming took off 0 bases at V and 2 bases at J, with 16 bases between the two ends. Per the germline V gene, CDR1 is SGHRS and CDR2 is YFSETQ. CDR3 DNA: TGCGCCAGCAGCTTGGGGGGACGGACAGCGCCCACAGATACGCAGTATTTT. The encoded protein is CASSLGGRTAPTDTQYF.

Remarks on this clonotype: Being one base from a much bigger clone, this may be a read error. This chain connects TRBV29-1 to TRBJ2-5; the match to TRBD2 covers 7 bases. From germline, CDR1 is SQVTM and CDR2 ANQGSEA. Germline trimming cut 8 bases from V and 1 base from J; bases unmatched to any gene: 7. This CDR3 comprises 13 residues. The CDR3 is CSTAAGSQETQYF. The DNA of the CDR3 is TGCAGCACCGCAGCGGGGTCCCAAGAGACCCAGTACTTC. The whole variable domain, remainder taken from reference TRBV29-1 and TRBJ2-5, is SAVISQKPSRDICQRGTSLTIQCQVDSQVTMMFWYRQQPGQSLTLIATANQGSEATYESGFVIDKFPISRPNLTFSTLTVSNMSPEDSSIYLCSTAAGSQETQYFGPGTRLLVL.

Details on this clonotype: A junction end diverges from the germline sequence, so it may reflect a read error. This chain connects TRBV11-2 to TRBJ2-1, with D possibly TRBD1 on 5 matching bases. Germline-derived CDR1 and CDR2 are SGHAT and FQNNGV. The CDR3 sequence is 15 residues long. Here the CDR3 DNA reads TGTGTCAGCAGCTCAAGGTCAGGGAACTACAATAAGCAGTTCTTC. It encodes CVSSSRSGNYNKQFF.

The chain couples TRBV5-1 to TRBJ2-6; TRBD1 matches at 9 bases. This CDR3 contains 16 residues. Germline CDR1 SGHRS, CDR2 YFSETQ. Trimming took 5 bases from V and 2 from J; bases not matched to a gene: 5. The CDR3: CASRQTGGAGANVLTF. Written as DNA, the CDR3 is TGCGCCAGCAGACAAACAGGGGGCGCTGGGGCCAACGTCCTGACTTTC.

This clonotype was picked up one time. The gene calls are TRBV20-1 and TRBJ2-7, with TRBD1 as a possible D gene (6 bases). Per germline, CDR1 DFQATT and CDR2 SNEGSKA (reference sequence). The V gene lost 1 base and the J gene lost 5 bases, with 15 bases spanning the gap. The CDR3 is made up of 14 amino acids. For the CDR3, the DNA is TGCAGTGCTAGAGTACAACAGGGTATCCACGAGCAGTACTTC. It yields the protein CSARVQQGIHEQYF.

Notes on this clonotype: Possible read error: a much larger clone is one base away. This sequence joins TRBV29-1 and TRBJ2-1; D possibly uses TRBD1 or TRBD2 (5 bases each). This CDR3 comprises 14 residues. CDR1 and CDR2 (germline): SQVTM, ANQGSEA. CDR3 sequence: CGVDLGTWTNEQFF. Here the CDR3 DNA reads TGCGGCGTTGATCTTGGGACCTGGACTAATGAGCAGTTCTTC.

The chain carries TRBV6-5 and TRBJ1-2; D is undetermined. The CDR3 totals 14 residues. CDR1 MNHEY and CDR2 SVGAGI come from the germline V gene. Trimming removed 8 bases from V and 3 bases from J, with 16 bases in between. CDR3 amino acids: CASSLNNRYYGYTF. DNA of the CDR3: TGTGCCAGCTCCCTGAATAACAGATACTATGGCTACACCTTC.

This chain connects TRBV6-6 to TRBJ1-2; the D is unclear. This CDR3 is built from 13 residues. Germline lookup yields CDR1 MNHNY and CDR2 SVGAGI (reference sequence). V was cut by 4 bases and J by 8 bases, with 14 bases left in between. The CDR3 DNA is TGTGCCAGCAGTTCCCAGACTGGGGTCGGCTACACCTTC. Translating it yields CASSSQTGVGYTF.

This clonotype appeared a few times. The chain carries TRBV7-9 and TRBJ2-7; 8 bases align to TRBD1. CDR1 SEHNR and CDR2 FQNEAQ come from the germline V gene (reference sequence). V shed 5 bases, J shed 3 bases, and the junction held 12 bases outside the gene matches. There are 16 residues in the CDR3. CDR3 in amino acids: CASSPPGTGRGYEQYF. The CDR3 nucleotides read TGTGCCAGCAGCCCGCCAGGGACAGGACGAGGCTACGAGCAGTACTTC.

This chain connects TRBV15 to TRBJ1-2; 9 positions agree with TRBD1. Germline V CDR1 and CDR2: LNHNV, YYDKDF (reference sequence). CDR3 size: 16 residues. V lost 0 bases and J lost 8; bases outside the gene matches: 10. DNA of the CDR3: TGTGCCACCAGCAGAGATCGGGGACAGGGCGTCGAAGGCTACACCTTC. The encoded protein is CATSRDRGQGVEGYTF.

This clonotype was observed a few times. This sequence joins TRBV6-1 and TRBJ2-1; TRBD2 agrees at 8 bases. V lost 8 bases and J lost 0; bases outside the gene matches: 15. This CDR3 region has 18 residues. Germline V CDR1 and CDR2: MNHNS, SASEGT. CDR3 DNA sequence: TGTGCCAGCCTCGTGTACGGCGGGAGGCACGGCTCCTACAATGAGCAGTTCTTC. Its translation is CASLVYGGRHGSYNEQFF.

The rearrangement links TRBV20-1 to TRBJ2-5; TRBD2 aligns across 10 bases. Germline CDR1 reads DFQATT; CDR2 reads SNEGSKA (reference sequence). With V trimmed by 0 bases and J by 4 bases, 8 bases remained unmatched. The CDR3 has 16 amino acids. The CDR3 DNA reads TGCAGTGCTAGAGATAGCGAGCGGGGGGGCCCAGAGACCCAGTACTTC. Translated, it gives CSARDSERGGPETQYF.

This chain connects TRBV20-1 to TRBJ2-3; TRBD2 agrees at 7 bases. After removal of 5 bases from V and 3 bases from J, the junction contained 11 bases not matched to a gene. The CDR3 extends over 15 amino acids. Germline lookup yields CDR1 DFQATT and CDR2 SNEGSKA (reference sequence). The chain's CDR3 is CSAVQGRLATDTQYF. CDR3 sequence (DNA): TGCAGTGCTGTCCAAGGACGACTAGCTACAGATACGCAGTATTTT.

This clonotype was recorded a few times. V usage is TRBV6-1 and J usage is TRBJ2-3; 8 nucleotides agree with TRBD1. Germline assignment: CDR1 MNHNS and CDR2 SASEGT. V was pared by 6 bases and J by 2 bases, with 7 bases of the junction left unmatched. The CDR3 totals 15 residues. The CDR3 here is CASRPTGANTDTQYF. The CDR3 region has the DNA TGTGCCAGCAGGCCGACAGGGGCAAACACAGATACGCAGTATTTT.